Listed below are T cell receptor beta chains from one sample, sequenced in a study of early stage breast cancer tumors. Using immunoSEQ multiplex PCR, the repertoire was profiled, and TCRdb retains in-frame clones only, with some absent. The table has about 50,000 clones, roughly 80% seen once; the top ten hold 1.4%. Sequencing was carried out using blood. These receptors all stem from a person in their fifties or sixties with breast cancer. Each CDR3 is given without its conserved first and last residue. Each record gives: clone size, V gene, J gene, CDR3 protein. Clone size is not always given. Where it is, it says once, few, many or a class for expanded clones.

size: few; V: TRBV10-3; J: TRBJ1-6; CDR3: AIRDPVSPLH
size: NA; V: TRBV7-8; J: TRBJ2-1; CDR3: ASRERAQTYNEQF
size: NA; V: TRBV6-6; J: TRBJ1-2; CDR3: ASSYSQESYGYT
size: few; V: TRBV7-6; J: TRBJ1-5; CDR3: ASSPAHGNQPQH
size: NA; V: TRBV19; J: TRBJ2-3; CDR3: ASSIGGSTTDTQY
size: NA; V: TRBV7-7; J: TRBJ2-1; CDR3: ASSPDRTVNEQF
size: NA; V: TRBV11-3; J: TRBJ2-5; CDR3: ASSLGGTNSETQY
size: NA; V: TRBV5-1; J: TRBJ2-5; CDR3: ASSFLGRTGQETQY
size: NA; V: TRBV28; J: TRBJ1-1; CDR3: ASSLRNTEAF
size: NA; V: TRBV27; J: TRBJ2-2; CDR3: ASSSQMIAGANTGELF
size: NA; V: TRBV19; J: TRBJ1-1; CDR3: ATRRGNTEAF
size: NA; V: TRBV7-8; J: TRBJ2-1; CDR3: ASSLYASGNYNEQF
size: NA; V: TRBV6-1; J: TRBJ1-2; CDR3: ASSEPSTGIGYT
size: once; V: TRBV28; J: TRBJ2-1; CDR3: ASTPASGTHLNEQF
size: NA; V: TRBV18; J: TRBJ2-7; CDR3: ASSPLAGQGAGEQY
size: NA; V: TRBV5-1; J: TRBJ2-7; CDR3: ASSLAPGSQGDYEQY
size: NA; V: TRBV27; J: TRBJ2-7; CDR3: ASSLLTEATEQY
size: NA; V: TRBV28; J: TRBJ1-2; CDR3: ASSRDPGTANYGYT
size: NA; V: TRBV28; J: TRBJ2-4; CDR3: ASASGGALAKNIQY
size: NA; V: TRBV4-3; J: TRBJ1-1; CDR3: ASSQDSGLNTEAF
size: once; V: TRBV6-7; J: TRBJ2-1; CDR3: ASRTPGRTWCNEQF
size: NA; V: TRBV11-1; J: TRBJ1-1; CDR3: ASSSHGAHTEAF
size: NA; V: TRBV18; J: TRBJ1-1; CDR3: ASSPKMGQNTEAF
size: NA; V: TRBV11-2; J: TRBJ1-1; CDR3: ASRFWGRRNTEAF